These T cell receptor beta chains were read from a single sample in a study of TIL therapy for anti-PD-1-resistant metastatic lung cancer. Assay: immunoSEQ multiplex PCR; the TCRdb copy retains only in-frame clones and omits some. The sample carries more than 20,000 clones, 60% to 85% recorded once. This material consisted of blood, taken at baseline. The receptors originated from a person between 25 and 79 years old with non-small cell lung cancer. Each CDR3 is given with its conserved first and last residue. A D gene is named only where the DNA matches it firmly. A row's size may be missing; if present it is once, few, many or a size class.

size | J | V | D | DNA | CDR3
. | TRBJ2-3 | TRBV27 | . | TGTGCCAGCAGGCCCCTAGGGGGCACAGATACGCAGTATTTT | CASRPLGGTDTQYF
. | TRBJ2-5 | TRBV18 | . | TGTGCCAGCTCACCCCCGACGGTAGAGACCCAGTACTTC | CASSPPTVETQYF
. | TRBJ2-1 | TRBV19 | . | TGTGCCACTATGCCGGAGGGTTACAATGAGCAGTTCTTC | CATMPEGYNEQFF
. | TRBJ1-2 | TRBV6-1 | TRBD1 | TGTGCCAGCAGTGAAAAGGCGACTACAGGGGCACGATCGGCCTATGGCTACACCTTC | CASSEKATTGARSAYGYTF
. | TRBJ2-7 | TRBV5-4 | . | TGTGCCAGCAGCTTGGGGGGGGGCCGATGGGAGCAGTACTTC | CASSLGGGRWEQYF
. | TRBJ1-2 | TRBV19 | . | TGTGCCAGTAGTCGAACCAGGCGCGACTATGGCTACACCTTC | CASSRTRRDYGYTF
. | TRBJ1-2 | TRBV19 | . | TGTGCCAGTAGTATAGTCTCAGGGTCGAGGGGCTATGGCTACACCTTC | CASSIVSGSRGYGYTF
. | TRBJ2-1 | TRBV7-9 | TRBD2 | TGTGCCAGCAGCTCCCCCTTGAGCGGGGGTTGGTTCTTC | CASSSPLSGGWFF
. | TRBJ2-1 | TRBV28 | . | TGTGCCAGCAGTTATTACTCACACAATGAGCAGTTCTTC | CASSYYSHNEQFF
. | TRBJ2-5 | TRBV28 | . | TGTGCCAGCAGTTTAACCGCTACTGGGGGGCGGGAGACCCAGTACTTC | CASSLTATGGRETQYF
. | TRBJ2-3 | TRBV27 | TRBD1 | TGTGCCAGCAGCCACCTACCCGGGACAGGGGAGGAAGATACGCAGTATTTT | CASSHLPGTGEEDTQYF
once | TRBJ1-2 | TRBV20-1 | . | TGCAGTGCTATCAAGTCCTATGGCTACACCTTC | CSAIKSYGYTF
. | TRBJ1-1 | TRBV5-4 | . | TGTGCCAGCAGCGCGCCGGGAGGGACTGCTTTCTTT | CASSAPGGTAFF
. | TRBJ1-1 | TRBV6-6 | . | TGTGCCAGCAGTCGAAGCCCGGGGTCCGGGGGCACTGAAGCTTTCTTT | CASSRSPGSGGTEAFF
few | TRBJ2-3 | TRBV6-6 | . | TGTGCCAGCATGGGGCTAGCAACAGATACGCAGTATTTT | CASMGLATDTQYF
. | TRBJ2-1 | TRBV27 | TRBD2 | TGTGCCAGCAGTTTACAAGGACTAGCCTGGTACAATGAGCAGTTCTTC | CASSLQGLAWYNEQFF
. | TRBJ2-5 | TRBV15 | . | TGTGCCACCAGCTCCCGGGACTTACAAGAGACCCAGTACTTC | CATSSRDLQETQYF
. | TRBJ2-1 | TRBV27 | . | TGTGCCAGCAGTTTATCGGGGGTGCATGAGCAGTTCTTC | CASSLSGVHEQFF
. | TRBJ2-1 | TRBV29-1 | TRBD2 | TGCAGCGTTGACGTGGGGGGGTCCTACAATGAGCAGTTCTTC | CSVDVGGSYNEQFF
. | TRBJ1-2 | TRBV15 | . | TGTGCCACCAGCAGAGACAGGATAACAAACTATGGCTACACCTTC | CATSRDRITNYGYTF
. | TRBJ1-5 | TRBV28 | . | TGTGCCAGCAGACCTGGCGGGGGGAACGGTCAGCCCCAGCATTTT | CASRPGGGNGQPQHF
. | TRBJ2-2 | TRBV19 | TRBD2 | TGTGCCAGTAGTACTGGGCGGGGGGTTACCGGGGAGCTGTTTTTT | CASSTGRGVTGELFF
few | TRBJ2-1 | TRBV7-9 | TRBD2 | TGTGCCAGCAGAAGGGGACTACCAGTCGATGAGCAGTTCTTC | CASRRGLPVDEQFF
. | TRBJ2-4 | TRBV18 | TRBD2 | TGTGCCAGCTCACTTCGACTAGCGGGAGGGCGACGAGGGGCCAAAAACATTCAGTACTTC | CASSLRLAGGRRGAKNIQYF
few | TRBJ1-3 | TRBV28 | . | TGTGCCAGCAGTCCCCCTCGGCAGGGGAGCTCTGGAAACACCATATATTTT | CASSPPRQGSSGNTIYF
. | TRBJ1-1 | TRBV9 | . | TGTGCCAGCAGCGTAGAACCGCGGAACACTGAAGCTTTCTTT | CASSVEPRNTEAFF
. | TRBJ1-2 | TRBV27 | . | TGTGCCAGCAGCGGAGGGGCGGTTAACTATGGCTACACCTTC | CASSGGAVNYGYTF
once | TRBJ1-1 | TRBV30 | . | TGTGCCTGGAGTCCAGGACACCCCGGGACTGAAGCTTTCTTT | CAWSPGHPGTEAFF
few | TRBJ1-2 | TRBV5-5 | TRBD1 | TGTGCCAGCAGCGACACGAGGGACCGGACAGGGGTTGGCTACACCTTC | CASSDTRDRTGVGYTF
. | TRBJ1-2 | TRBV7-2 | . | TGTGCCAGCAGCTTAGGGGCAGTCTATGGCTACACCTTC | CASSLGAVYGYTF
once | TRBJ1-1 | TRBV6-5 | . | TGTGCCAGCAGCCGTGTCCTGAACACTGAAGCTTTCTTT | CASSRVLNTEAFF
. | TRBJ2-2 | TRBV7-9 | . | TGTGCCAGCAGCTTTGGACCTCGGAACACCGGGGAGCTGTTTTTT | CASSFGPRNTGELFF